The 24 T cell receptor beta chains given below trace back to one sample, sequenced in a study of blood T cell repertoires in COVID-19. TCRdb's table, derived via immunoSEQ multiplex PCR, lists solely in-frame clones and lacks some. The sample records 54,000 or so clones, 87% being singletons. Material: peripheral blood. The source is a man between 50 and 59 years old with active COVID-19.

The gene calls are TRBV27 and TRBJ2-1; 7 nucleotides match TRBD1. The CDR3 contains 13 residues. Germline assignment: CDR1 MNHEY and CDR2 SMNVEV (reference sequence). J lost 4 bases, V lost 5 bases, and 2 bases had no gene match. CDR3 coding DNA: TGTGCCAGCAGTCTGGGACAGTACAATGAGCAGTTCTTC. Translating it yields CASSLGQYNEQFF.

The chain has TRBV28 and TRBJ1-5, with D possibly matching TRBD1 (6 bases). V was pared by 6 bases and J by 4 bases, with 10 bases between. The CDR3 totals 13 residues. Germline V gives CDR1 MDHEN, CDR2 SYDVKM. CDR3 nucleotide sequence: TGTGCCAGCAGCCCTACAGGGAATCAGCCCCAGCATTTT. The encoded protein is CASSPTGNQPQHF.

The chain employs TRBV6-2 or TRBV6-3 and TRBJ2-1, with 12 bases fitting TRBD2. Looked up from germline, CDR1 is MNHEY and CDR2 is SVGEGT. V shed 6 bases and J 6 bases; nucleotides not matched to a gene: 9. CDR3 length equals 16 residues. The CDR3 DNA sequence: TGTGCCAGCAGCTCTAACCTAGCGGGGGGGCGCAATGAGCAGTTCTTC. It yields the protein CASSSNLAGGRNEQFF.

This chain links TRBV7-2 with TRBJ2-7, with 9 bases lining up with TRBD2. In germline, CDR1 is SGHTA, CDR2 FQGNSA. V was pared by 5 bases and J by 0 bases, with 5 bases of the junction left unmatched. The CDR3 spans 15 residues. Here the CDR3 DNA reads TGTGCCAGCAGCGCGGGAGGGCTTCTCTCCTACGAGCAGTACTTC. Translating it yields CASSAGGLLSYEQYF.

The chain couples TRBV29-1 to TRBJ2-2; TRBD1 matches at 10 bases. Trimming took 3 bases from V and 3 from J; bases not matched to a gene: 10. The CDR3 runs 17 residues. Germline loops: CDR1 SQVTM, CDR2 ANQGSEA. CDR3 residues: CSVETGQGTADTGELFF. CDR3 sequence (DNA): TGCAGCGTTGAGACGGGACAGGGGACCGCAGACACCGGGGAGCTGTTTTTT.

This clone has only a few counts. This chain connects TRBV7-9 to TRBJ2-3, with 12 bases matching TRBD2. The V and J ends lost 4 bases and 4 bases, in that order; junction bases with no gene match: 9. Per germline, CDR1 SEHNR and CDR2 FQNEAQ (reference sequence). The CDR3 is 17 amino acids. The CDR3 sequence is CASSSGTSGLGADTQYF. CDR3 in DNA: TGTGCCAGCAGCTCCGGGACTAGCGGGCTCGGCGCAGATACGCAGTATTTT.

The sample holds one count of this clone. The chain combines TRBV3-1 (or the pseudogene TRBV3-2) with TRBJ1-1; D gene ambiguous. Trimming took off 4 bases at V and 0 bases at J, with 12 bases between the two ends. Germline V gives CDR1 LGHDT, CDR2 YNNKEL (reference sequence). The CDR3 is 15 amino acids. As DNA, the CDR3 is TGTGCCAGCAGCCGTCTCGCCGGGATGAACACTGAAGCTTTCTTT. It codes for CASSRLAGMNTEAFF.

This clone showed up just a few times. CDR3 in amino acids: CASSLNTGALKNGYTF. The CDR3 nucleotides read TGTGCCAGCAGCTTGAATACAGGGGCGCTAAAAAATGGCTACACCTTC. V is TRBV5-6 and J is TRBJ1-2; 7 positions match TRBD1. CDR3 length: 16 amino acids. J lost 6 bases, V lost 1 base, and 12 bases had no gene match. Germline CDR1 and CDR2: SGHDT and YYEEEE.

The genes are TRBV18 and TRBJ2-7; TRBD2 matches 9 bases. CDR3 size: 17 residues. The V segment lost 4 bases and the J segment 4 bases; nucleotides outside the gene matches: 14. Germline-derived CDR1 and CDR2 are KGHSH and LQKENI. DNA of the CDR3: TGTGCCAGCTCACGACCGGGACAATTAGCGGGAGCGTACGAGCAGTACTTC. Protein product: CASSRPGQLAGAYEQYF.

The gene calls are TRBV6-5 and TRBJ2-7; TRBD1 is a possible D gene (5 bases). The CDR3 consists of 14 residues. Germline CDR1 reads MNHEY; CDR2 reads SVGAGI. Trimming left V 5 bases short and J 3 bases short, with 14 bases between. CDR3 loop: CASSKNTGNYEQYF. For the CDR3, the DNA is TGTGCCAGCAGTAAAAACACAGGAAACTACGAGCAGTACTTC.

This clone was detected once. This chain connects TRBV7-3 to TRBJ2-7; 10 bases line up with TRBD1. Germline V gene sequence: CDR1 SGHTA, CDR2 FQGTGA. Unmatched junction bases numbered 16, after V lost 5 bases and J lost 3 bases. The CDR3 loop spans 18 amino acids. CDR3 amino acids: CASSQTWDRGACFYEQYF. The DNA of the CDR3 is TGTGCCAGCAGCCAAACCTGGGACAGGGGAGCCTGTTTCTACGAGCAGTACTTC.

This chain joins TRBV30 and TRBJ1-5; D may be TRBD1 (5 bases). V was trimmed by 4 bases and J by 4 bases, leaving 11 bases between them. This CDR3 region has 13 residues. Germline V gene data show CDR1 as GTSNPN and CDR2 as SVGIG (reference sequence). The CDR3 DNA follows: TGTGCCTGGAACCTCAAGGGGAATCAGCCCCAGCATTTT. Its translation is CAWNLKGNQPQHF.

The chain combines TRBV14 with TRBJ1-1; D is possibly TRBD1 (5 bases). Germline CDR1 SGHDN, CDR2 FVKESK. V was trimmed by 5 bases and J by 1 base, leaving 11 bases between them. This CDR3 is built from 14 residues. The CDR3 loop is CASSGTGGNTEAFF. The DNA for the CDR3 is TGTGCCAGCAGCGGGACGGGGGGGAACACTGAAGCTTTCTTT.

This clone was detected only once. V usage is TRBV28 and J usage is TRBJ2-5; TRBD1 matches 7 bases. Germline CDR1 reads MDHEN; CDR2 reads SYDVKM. This CDR3 has 16 amino acids. Trimming took 1 base from V and 7 from J; bases not matched to a gene: 12. The CDR3 DNA is TGTGCCAGCAGTTTATCAATAGACAGGGATCGGGTGACCCAGTACTTC. Translated, it gives CASSLSIDRDRVTQYF.

V and J are TRBV14 and TRBJ2-1; D is uncertain. CDR1 is SGHDN and CDR2 is FVKESK in the germline V gene. The CDR3 has 15 residues. V was cut by 1 base and J by 0 bases, with 7 bases left in between. The CDR3 nucleotides are TGTGCCAGCAGCCAAGGACTGAGCTCCTACAATGAGCAGTTCTTC. It specifies CASSQGLSSYNEQFF.

The chain links TRBV19 to TRBJ2-7; the D gene is possibly TRBD1 (5 bases). Trimming left V 4 bases short and J 3 bases short, with 13 bases between. CDR1 LNHDA and CDR2 SQIVND come from the germline V gene (reference sequence). The CDR3 runs 14 residues. The CDR3 here is CASSKRGFNYEQYF. In DNA form, the CDR3 reads TGTGCCAGTAGTAAAAGGGGTTTCAACTACGAGCAGTACTTC. Variable domain in full (rest from reference TRBV19 and TRBJ2-7): DGGITQSPKYLFRKEGQNVTLSCEQNLNHDAMYWYRQDPGQGLRLIYYSQIVNDFQKGDIAEGYSVSREKKESFPLTVTSAQKNPTAFYLCASSKRGFNYEQYFGPGTRLTVT.

This clone was seen only a few times. CDR3 residues: CASSQDRGREKLFF. The CDR3 DNA reads TGCGCCAGCAGCCAAGACAGGGGGCGAGAAAAACTGTTTTTT. The rearrangement joins TRBV4-1 to TRBJ1-4; TRBD1 agrees at 8 bases. With V trimmed by 0 bases and J by 8 bases, 2 bases remained unmatched. Germline CDR1 and CDR2: MGHRA and YSYEKL. There are 14 residues in the CDR3.

The chain joins TRBV24-1 to TRBJ1-5, with a possible D match to TRBD1 (5 bases). V lost 9 bases and J 7 bases, leaving 21 bases between the germline ends. The CDR3 covers 15 residues. The germline gives CDR1 KGHDR, CDR2 SFDVKD. DNA for the CDR3: TGTGCCACCTTCAGTGGGGCAGGGTCCCTCCAGCCCCAGCATTTT. Amino acid sequence: CATFSGAGSLQPQHF.

V and J are TRBV6-2 or TRBV6-3 and TRBJ2-4; 7 bases map to TRBD1. CDR3 length: 17 amino acids. With V trimmed by 2 bases and J by 1 base, 8 bases remained unmatched. Germline CDR1 reads MNHEY; CDR2 reads SVGEGT. CDR3 DNA sequence: TGTGCCAGCAGTTACGGGGAAACAGGGGTCGCCAAAAACATTCAGTACTTC. It yields the protein CASSYGETGVAKNIQYF.

The chain has TRBV7-2 and TRBJ2-2; D gene uncertain. The CDR3 is made up of 16 amino acids. Trimming cost V 4 bases and J 4 bases, with 16 bases left between them. Per germline, CDR1 SGHTA and CDR2 FQGNSA. The CDR3 protein is CASSSPTPQSTGELFF. The CDR3, as DNA: TGTGCCAGCAGCTCGCCGACTCCTCAAAGCACCGGGGAGCTGTTTTTT.

J is TRBJ2-5 and V is TRBV30; D might be TRBD1 (6 bases). CDR1 GTSNPN and CDR2 SVGIG come from the germline V gene (reference sequence). The V gene lost 2 bases and the J gene lost 4 bases, with 8 bases spanning the gap. There are 12 residues in the CDR3. The CDR3 DNA is TGTGCCTGGAGTCAACAGGGAGAGACCCAGTACTTC. It is translated as CAWSQQGETQYF.

Only one count was recorded for this clone. The gene calls are TRBV18 and TRBJ1-5; D is unresolved. V gave up 4 bases and J gave up 2 bases, with 9 bases separating them. The CDR3 covers 14 residues. Looked up from germline, CDR1 is KGHSH and CDR2 is LQKENI. The DNA of the CDR3 is TGTGCCAGCTCACGTGCGGGTGGCAATCAGCCCCAGCATTTT. The encoded protein is CASSRAGGNQPQHF. Variable domain in full (rest from reference TRBV18 and TRBJ1-5): NAGVMQNPRHLVRRRGQEARLRCSPMKGHSHVYWYRQLPEEGLKFMVYLQKENIIDESGMPKERFSAEFPKEGPSILRIQQVVRGDSAAYFCASSRAGGNQPQHFGDGTRLSIL.

This clone was seen only a few times. The genes are TRBV6-2 or TRBV6-3 and TRBJ1-5, with a weak D call TRBD1 (5 bases). The V gene's germline CDR1 is MNHEY and CDR2 SVGEGT. CDR3 length: 16 residues. Trimming stripped 5 bases from V and 0 bases from J, with 14 bases between. The CDR3 bases are TGTGCCAGCAGTAACCAAGACAGTCATAGCAATCAGCCCCAGCATTTT. Its translation: CASSNQDSHSNQPQHF.

This chain joins TRBV27 and TRBJ2-5; tentative D call: TRBD1 (6 bases). TRBJ2-7 explains the end of the DNA better; the J call may be wrong. Germline lookup yields CDR1 MNHEY and CDR2 SMNVEV (reference sequence). The CDR3 has 15 amino acids. The CDR3 DNA is TGTGCCAGCAGTCTAAAGGGCAGGGGTCTTTACGAGCAGTACTTC. Translating gives CASSLKGRGLYEQYF.